The TCR beta chain described here comes from a study of blood T cell repertoires in COVID-19. Study background: COVID-19 samples from acute and convalescent phases originated in the United States, Italy and Spain.

Only in-frame clones appear in the TCRdb table, and some are missing; sequencing was by immunoSEQ multiplex PCR. This table has over 200,000 clones, 81% appearing once. Germline-derived CDR1 and CDR2 are LNHNV and YYDKDF (reference sequence). V shed 1 base, J shed 4 bases, and the junction held 15 bases outside the gene matches. The CDR3 is 20 residues long. The chain uses TRBV15 and TRBJ2-1; 11 nucleotides match TRBD2. The source of this sequence is a woman older than 75 with acute or convalescent COVID-19. Specimen: peripheral blood. The CDR3 DNA reads TGTGCCACCAGCAGAGCGCTGGGGACTAGCGGATACGAAACTTACAATGAGCAGTTCTTC. Amino acid sequence: CATSRALGTSGYETYNEQFF.